Reported below is one T cell receptor beta chain. This entry is derived from a study of OX40 agonist ivuxolimab in advanced cancers. Study as a whole: Six ivuxolimab dose levels, 0.01 to 10 mg/kg, were given intravenously every 2 weeks.

Some clones are missing from TCRdb's copy, which holds only in-frame ones; the method was immunoSEQ multiplex PCR. The sample carries 20,000 to 25,000 clones, about nine tenths recorded once. The CDR3 contains 13 residues. The clonotype originates from an adult with an advanced solid tumor such as melanoma, head and neck, liver or kidney cancer. The starting material was CD4+ or CD8+ T cells sorted from blood, obtained in a trial of the OX40 agonist ivuxolimab. The V gene is TRBV21-1, the J gene TRBJ2-7; the table's TRBD1 call for D was not verified on the DNA. TRBV21-1 has pseudogene status. CDR3 nucleotide sequence: TGTGCCAGCAGAAATAAAGGGGGACCTAGCCAACTTTTC. Translating gives CASRNKGGPSQLF.